Each of the 8 T cell receptor beta chains below was sequenced from the same sample in a study of metastatic and nonmetastatic thyroid tumors. No patient received treatment before thyroid surgery. TCRdb reprocessed the PCR reads via MiXCR. The table has about 56,000 clones, 30% seen once. Material for sequencing was blood. All receptors come from a female donor with papillary thyroid cancer or a benign thyroid nodule (not recorded which). Some clones in this sample may be carry-over from other donors' samples.

The genes are TRBV20-1 and TRBJ2-7; 11 bases align to TRBD2. CDR1 DFQATT and CDR2 SNEGSKA come from the germline V gene (reference sequence). J gave up 4 bases and V 3 bases, and 11 bases lay outside the gene matches. This CDR3 spans 16 amino acids. CDR3 nucleotide sequence: TGCAGTGCTAGGCCTTCGACTAGCGGGATTGTTTACGAGCAGTACTTC. It translates to CSARPSTSGIVYEQYF.

As regards this clone: Germline is not matched at one junction end, which may reflect a read error. The chain has TRBV6-2 or TRBV6-3 and TRBJ2-7, with unresolved D. The CDR3 loop spans 14 amino acids. The germline gives CDR1 MNHEY, CDR2 SVGEGT. CDR3 in amino acids: CAGSYSLAINEQYF. CDR3 in DNA: TGTGCCGGCAGTTACTCGTTGGCTATCAACGAGCAGTACTTC.

The chain uses TRBV10-2 and TRBJ2-2; 13 bases are shared with TRBD2. J was trimmed by 7 bases and V by 9 bases; bases with no gene match: 11. This CDR3 has 16 amino acids. Germline-derived CDR1 and CDR2 are WSHSY and SAAADI. CDR3 loop: CASLPEGLAGYGELFF. The CDR3 nucleotides are TGCGCCAGTCTTCCTGAGGGACTAGCGGGATACGGGGAGCTGTTTTTT.

V is TRBV19 and J is TRBJ2-1; D might be TRBD1 (5 bases). CDR1 is LNHDA and CDR2 is SQIVND in the germline V gene (reference sequence). This CDR3 has 16 residues. V lost 5 bases to trimming and J lost 6 bases, with 20 bases between them. Written as DNA, the CDR3 is TGTGCCAGTAGTCTAAGGGCAGGGTGGAAAGGCAATGAGCAGTTCTTC. It specifies CASSLRAGWKGNEQFF. Based on the CDR3 plus reference TRBV19 and TRBJ2-1, the full variable domain is DGGITQSPKYLFRKEGQNVTLSCEQNLNHDAMYWYRQDPGQGLRLIYYSQIVNDFQKGDIAEGYSVSREKKESFPLTVTSAQKNPTAFYLCASSLRAGWKGNEQFFGPGTRLTVL.

In this sample, this clone turned up a few times. The chain recombines TRBV7-2 with TRBJ1-2, with D maybe TRBD1 (6 bases). Germline CDR1 SGHTA, CDR2 FQGNSA. The CDR3 loop spans 15 amino acids. The ends were cut back, 5 bases at V and 4 bases at J, with 17 bases in the middle. The CDR3 sequence is CASSPTGRGSYGYTF. CDR3 nucleotides: TGTGCCAGCAGCCCCACAGGGAGGGGCTCCTATGGCTACACCTTC.

V and J are TRBV4-1 and TRBJ1-1; D is ambiguous. V was cut by 1 base and J by 5 bases, with 17 bases left in between. The CDR3 contains 16 residues. Germline V CDR1 and CDR2: MGHRA, YSYEKL. CDR3 amino acids: CASSQVKGPSGTEAFF. DNA for the CDR3: TGCGCCAGCAGCCAAGTCAAAGGTCCATCGGGAACTGAAGCTTTCTTT.

This sequence joins TRBV11-3 and TRBJ1-2; 7 positions match TRBD1. Germline-derived CDR1 and CDR2 are SGHNT and YENEEA. Trimming at V came to 6 bases and at J to 7 bases, leaving 11 bases not matched to a gene. The CDR3 length is 14 residues. The chain's CDR3 is CASRDDRDFPGYTF. The CDR3 nucleotides are TGTGCCAGCAGAGATGACAGGGACTTTCCTGGCTACACCTTC.

This sequence joins TRBV20-1 and TRBJ2-7; TRBD2 matches 13 bases. Unmatched junction bases numbered 8, after V lost 3 bases and J lost 12 bases. The CDR3 spans 13 residues. The germline CDR1 and CDR2 sequences are DFQATT and SNEGSKA (reference sequence). Here the CDR3 DNA reads TGCAGTGCTAGGTCCTCCGGGACTAGCGGGATGTACTTC. Translating gives CSARSSGTSGMYF.